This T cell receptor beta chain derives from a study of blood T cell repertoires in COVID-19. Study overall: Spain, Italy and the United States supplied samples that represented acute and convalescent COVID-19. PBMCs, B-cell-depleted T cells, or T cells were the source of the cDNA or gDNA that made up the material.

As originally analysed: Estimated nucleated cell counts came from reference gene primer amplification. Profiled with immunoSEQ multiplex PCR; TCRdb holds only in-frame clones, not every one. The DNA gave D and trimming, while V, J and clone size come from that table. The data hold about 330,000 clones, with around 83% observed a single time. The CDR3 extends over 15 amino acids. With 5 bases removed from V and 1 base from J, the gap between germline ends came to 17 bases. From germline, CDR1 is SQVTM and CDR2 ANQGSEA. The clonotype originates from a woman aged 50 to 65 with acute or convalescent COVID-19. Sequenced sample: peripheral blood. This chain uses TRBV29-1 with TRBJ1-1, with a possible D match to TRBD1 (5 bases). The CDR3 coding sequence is TGCAGCGTTCAACCCCTGGGGGGGGAGAACACTGAAGCTTTCTTT. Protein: CSVQPLGGENTEAFF.